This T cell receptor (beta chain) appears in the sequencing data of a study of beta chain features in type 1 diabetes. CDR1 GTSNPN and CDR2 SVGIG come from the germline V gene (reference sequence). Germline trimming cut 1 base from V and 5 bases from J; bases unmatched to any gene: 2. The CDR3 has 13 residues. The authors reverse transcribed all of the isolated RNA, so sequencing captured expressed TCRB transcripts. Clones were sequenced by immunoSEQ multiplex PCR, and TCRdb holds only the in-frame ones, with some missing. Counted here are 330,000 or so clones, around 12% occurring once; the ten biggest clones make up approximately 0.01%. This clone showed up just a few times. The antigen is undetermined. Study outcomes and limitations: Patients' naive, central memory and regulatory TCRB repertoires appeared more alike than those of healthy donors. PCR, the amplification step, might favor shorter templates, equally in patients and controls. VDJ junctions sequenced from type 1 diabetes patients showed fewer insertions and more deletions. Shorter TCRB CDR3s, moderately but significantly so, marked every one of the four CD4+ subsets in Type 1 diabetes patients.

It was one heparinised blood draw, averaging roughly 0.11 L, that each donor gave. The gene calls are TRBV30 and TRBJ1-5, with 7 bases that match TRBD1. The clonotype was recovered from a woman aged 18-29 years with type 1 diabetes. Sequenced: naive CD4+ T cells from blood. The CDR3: CAWSGQGDQPQHF. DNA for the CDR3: TGTGCCTGGAGTGGACAGGGAGATCAGCCCCAGCATTTT.